This TCR beta chain was recorded in a study of CD8+ T cells in alopecia areata. Overall study context: In an open-label trial, patients got 5 to 10 mg tofacitinib twice daily.

This clone appeared a few times. What it binds is not known. Regarding treatment: oral pan-JAK inhibitor, 5-10 mg twice daily. Collection of lesional scalp punch biopsies and peripheral blood was performed in alopecia areata patients. Germline V gene sequence: CDR1 SGHDT, CDR2 YYEEEE. V was clipped by 3 bases and J by 6 bases, with 14 bases between them. The CDR3 runs to 14 residues. Overall study findings and caveats: Numerous clones, expanded in lesions, remained in scalp and blood during tofacitinib. There was only one nonresponder, so it was unclear how baseline CD8+ expansion relates to response.

Extraction and reverse transcription of RNA yielded cDNA as the sequencing template. Sequenced by immunoSEQ multiplex PCR; TCRdb stores in-frame clones only, minus some. The sample shows under 200,000 clones, about 60% of them seen only once. This material consisted of CD4+ T cells sorted from blood, taken at week 24, from a patient treated with tofacitinib. The receptor's source is a human donor with alopecia areata. The chain uses TRBV5-6 and TRBJ2-3, with D uncertain. The CDR3 region is CASSSYLSVDTQYF. The CDR3 nucleotides read TGTGCCAGCAGCTCGTACCTTTCCGTGGATACGCAGTATTTT.